This TCR beta chain was found in a study of cytomegalovirus exposure and HLA in healthy donors. The CDR3 covers 14 residues. Per the germline V gene, CDR1 is MRHNA and CDR2 is SNTAGT. J lost 2 bases, V lost 4 bases, and 3 bases had no gene match. Vbeta (60) and Jbeta (13) primers were used in the PCR. TCRdb keeps only in-frame clones here, not all; method: immunoSEQ multiplex PCR. The sample has approximately 90,000 clones; about 74% are singletons. This receptor was identified in a middle-aged man in good health and CMV-seronegative. The specimen was PBMCs. The chain has TRBV6-4 and TRBJ2-3; 7 bases match TRBD2. This CDR3 is CASSAAGDTDTQYF. As DNA, the CDR3 is TGTGCCAGCAGTGCGGCGGGGGACACAGATACGCAGTATTTT.